The 31 T cell receptor beta chains below come from one sample, sequenced in a study of T cells in Graves' hyperthyroidism and ophthalmopathy. There were TCR beta CDR3 regions amplified from RNA transcripts. Carried out on the TCR CDR3, a first-round RT-PCR used the HTBI primer set. TCRdb passed the multiplex PCR reads through MiXCR, listing each CDR3 protein once. This sample carries some 300,000 distinct CDR3 sequences, more than 10% of them seen once, and the ten largest clones take almost 8%. Sequenced: blood. The receptors come from a woman aged 30 to 39 with Graves' hyperthyroidism that later progressed to Graves' ophthalmopathy.

This clonotype was seen many times. The J gene is TRBJ1-2, the V gene TRBV28; 9 bases align to TRBD1. With V trimmed by 6 bases and J by 8 bases, 10 bases remained unmatched. Germline CDR1 MDHEN, CDR2 SYDVKM. There are 14 residues in the CDR3. The CDR3 sequence: CASRDGTGTSGYTF. In DNA, the CDR3 is TGTGCCAGCAGGGACGGGACAGGGACGTCGGGCTACACCTTC.

This clonotype was observed at least ten times. The chain links TRBV11-2 to TRBJ1-2; the D gene is possibly TRBD1 (6 bases). The CDR3 is 16 residues long. The V gene lost 5 bases and the J gene lost 4 bases, with 20 bases spanning the gap. Per germline, CDR1 SGHAT and CDR2 FQNNGV. DNA for the CDR3: TGTGCCAGCAGCGATGGGTTCGGGGGGGCATCCTATGGCTACACCTTC. This sequence encodes CASSDGFGGASYGYTF.

The chain employs TRBV4-2 and TRBJ2-7; possibly TRBD2 for D (5 bases). Germline lookup yields CDR1 LGHNA and CDR2 YNFKEQ. V lost 1 base and J lost 7, with 11 bases in between. The CDR3 consists of 13 residues. The CDR3 region has the DNA TGTGCCAGCAGCCAAGTTTTGGGAGAGGAGCAGTACTTC. Translating gives CASSQVLGEEQYF.

This clonotype was picked up a small number of times. This rearrangement joins TRBV20-1 to TRBJ2-3; tentatively, D is TRBD2 (6 bases). V lost 5 bases to trimming and J lost 5 bases, with 20 bases between them. This CDR3 contains 15 residues. Germline V lookup: CDR1 DFQATT, CDR2 SNEGSKA (reference sequence). In DNA, the CDR3 is TGCAGTGCTTCCGGGACTGGCGGGACCTTAGATACGCAGTATTTT. Translated, it gives CSASGTGGTLDTQYF.

This clonotype occurred a few times. The V call is TRBV20-1, the J call TRBJ2-6; TRBD1 aligns across 7 bases. Germline lookup yields CDR1 DFQATT and CDR2 SNEGSKA (reference sequence). The CDR3 has 15 residues. Germline trimming cut 0 bases from V and 4 bases from J; bases unmatched to any gene: 3. CDR3 sequence: CSARDLRGGANVLTF. CDR3 bases: TGCAGTGCTAGAGATCTCAGGGGGGGGGCCAACGTCCTGACTTTC.

This clonotype was seen ten or more times. V and J are TRBV20-1 and TRBJ2-1; D may be TRBD2 (6 bases). V was shortened by 5 bases and J by 2 bases, with 16 bases between the two germline ends. The CDR3 is 15 residues long. Germline CDR1 and CDR2: DFQATT and SNEGSKA (reference sequence). This chain's CDR3 is CSARGSGVAYNEQFF. The CDR3 DNA follows: TGCAGTGCTCGAGGGTCGGGAGTGGCCTACAATGAGCAGTTCTTC.

This clonotype showed up many times. This rearrangement joins TRBV7-2 to TRBJ1-6; TRBD1 matches 7 bases. The length of the CDR3 is 21 residues. Germline values: CDR1 SGHTA, CDR2 FQGNSA. Trimming removed 5 bases from V and 9 bases from J; junction bases left unmatched: 28. The CDR3 spells CASSRTPRMGQGGLKGSPLHF. The CDR3 region has the DNA TGTGCCAGCAGCCGAACCCCAAGGATGGGACAAGGGGGCCTTAAAGGTTCACCCCTCCACTTT.

This clonotype was seen ten or more times. The V and J genes are TRBV10-3 and TRBJ1-1; no clear D. V was pared by 3 bases and J by 5 bases, with 7 bases between. The CDR3 spans 12 residues. Germline CDR1 is ENHRY and CDR2 is SYGVKD. The CDR3: CAISDLGTEAFF. CDR3 DNA: TGTGCCATCAGTGATCTGGGGACTGAAGCTTTCTTT.

This clonotype appeared many times. V is TRBV18 and J is TRBJ2-7; tentatively, D is TRBD2 (6 bases). The CDR3 has 15 residues. Germline CDR1 is KGHSH and CDR2 is LQKENI. The germline V and J ends were trimmed by 3 bases and 5 bases, with 17 bases remaining between them. In DNA, the CDR3 is TGTGCCAGCTCACCTAATGGACGGGGGAGACACGAGCAGTACTTC. Translating it yields CASSPNGRGRHEQYF. The full variable domain, completed using reference TRBV18 and TRBJ2-7, is NAGVMQNPRHLVRRRGQEARLRCSPMKGHSHVYWYRQLPEEGLKFMVYLQKENIIDESGMPKERFSAEFPKEGPSILRIQQVVRGDSAAYFCASSPNGRGRHEQYFGPGTRLTVT.

The sample holds many counts of this clonotype. CDR3 residues: CATSGQGTKETQYF. Written as DNA, the CDR3 is TGTGCCACCAGTGGACAGGGGACCAAAGAGACCCAGTACTTC. The rearrangement joins TRBV24-1 to TRBJ2-5; 8 nucleotides agree with TRBD1. This CDR3 has 14 residues. The V segment lost 5 bases and the J segment 3 bases; nucleotides outside the gene matches: 4. Germline V gene data show CDR1 as KGHDR and CDR2 as SFDVKD.

This clonotype has a count of ten or more. V usage is TRBV24-1 and J usage is TRBJ1-2, with unresolved D. The ends were cut back, 3 bases at V and 4 bases at J, with 8 bases in the middle. Per the germline V gene, CDR1 is KGHDR and CDR2 is SFDVKD. The CDR3 runs to 13 residues. The CDR3 DNA follows: TGTGCCACCAGTGATCCCCCTAGCTATGGCTACACCTTC. Protein product: CATSDPPSYGYTF.

This clonotype was observed a handful of times. The rearrangement links TRBV4-1 to TRBJ1-6; D not certain. This CDR3 region has 12 residues. Trimming took off 0 bases at V and 10 bases at J, with 4 bases between the two ends. Germline values: CDR1 MGHRA, CDR2 YSYEKL. The CDR3 coding sequence is TGCGCCAGCAGCCAAGATGACTCACCCCTCCACTTT. Protein product: CASSQDDSPLHF.

This clonotype has at least ten counts. The chain joins TRBV6-1 to TRBJ2-6; no definite D call. V was pared by 10 bases and J by 0 bases, with 13 bases between. CDR1 is MNHNS and CDR2 is SASEGT in the germline V gene. This CDR3 has 15 residues. CDR3 nucleotides: TGTGCCACACACCGGGCAAGCTCTGGGGCCAACGTCCTGACTTTC. It encodes CATHRASSGANVLTF.

This chain links TRBV27 with TRBJ2-5; D not certain. This CDR3 comprises 13 residues. The germline CDR1 and CDR2 sequences are MNHEY and SMNVEV (reference sequence). V lost 1 base and J 4 bases, leaving 7 bases between the germline ends. This CDR3 is CASSLLGAETQYF. The CDR3 DNA reads TGTGCCAGCAGTTTATTAGGTGCAGAGACCCAGTACTTC.

The table lists this clonotype with many counts. The chain employs TRBV28 and TRBJ2-3; 7 nucleotides align to TRBD2. Trimming cost V 5 bases and J 4 bases; bases outside gene matches: 9. In germline, CDR1 is MDHEN, CDR2 SYDVKM. This CDR3 contains 15 residues. In DNA, the CDR3 is TGTGCCAGCAGTCTGTCGACTAGCCCGGCAGATACGCAGTATTTT. This encodes CASSLSTSPADTQYF. The full variable domain, rest sourced from reference TRBV28 and TRBJ2-3, is DVKVTQSSRYLVKRTGEKVFLECVQDMDHENMFWYRQDPGLGLRLIYFSYDVKMKEKGDIPEGYSVSREKKERFSLILESASTNQTSMYLCASSLSTSPADTQYFGPGTRLTVL.

This clonotype was counted ten times or more. V gene TRBV12-3 or TRBV12-4 combines with J gene TRBJ2-5, with 10 positions matching TRBD1. CDR3 length: 17 residues. Unmatched junction bases numbered 16, after V lost 8 bases and J lost 4 bases. CDR3 in DNA: TGTGCCAGCGCGGGGGACCGACAGGGGGCGCGTATAGAGACCCAGTACTTC. Amino acids: CASAGDRQGARIETQYF.

The chain couples TRBV7-9 to TRBJ1-4, with D possibly being TRBD1 (5 bases). The germline V gene has CDR1 SEHNR and CDR2 FQNEAQ (reference sequence). The CDR3 consists of 16 residues. V dropped 4 bases and J dropped 0 bases, with 12 bases sitting between them. CDR3 residues: CASSSSRGATNEKLFF. The DNA of the CDR3 is TGTGCCAGCAGCTCCTCGCGAGGGGCAACTAATGAAAAACTGTTTTTT.

This clonotype was seen repeatedly, ten times or more. The chain links TRBV18 to TRBJ2-7, with TRBD1 identical over 11 bases. V trimming: 0 bases; J trimming: 6 bases; junction bases outside the gene matches: 1. This CDR3 comprises 14 residues. Germline V gene data show CDR1 as KGHSH and CDR2 as LQKENI. The chain's CDR3 is CASSPPGTGGEQYF. CDR3 coding DNA: TGTGCCAGCTCACCACCCGGGACAGGGGGCGAGCAGTACTTC.

Many counts were recorded for this clonotype. The rearrangement uses TRBV20-1 and TRBJ2-7; 10 bases are a match to TRBD1. The CDR3 has 15 residues. Germline V lookup: CDR1 DFQATT, CDR2 SNEGSKA (reference sequence). V shed 1 base and J 5 bases; nucleotides not matched to a gene: 8. CDR3 sequence: CSARGTGTGVDEQYF. CDR3 DNA sequence: TGCAGTGCTAGAGGAACCGGGACAGGGGTGGACGAGCAGTACTTC.

This clonotype has ten or more counts. The CDR3 sequence: CSASTLGTGAYEQYF. The CDR3 region has the DNA TGCAGTGCGAGCACTCTAGGGACAGGAGCCTACGAGCAGTACTTC. The chain recombines TRBV20-1 with TRBJ2-7; 8 positions match TRBD1. This CDR3 is 15 amino acids long. Germline V gene sequence: CDR1 DFQATT, CDR2 SNEGSKA (reference sequence). V was pared by 6 bases and J by 2 bases, with 12 bases of the junction left unmatched.

This clonotype was found a few times. The V call is TRBV5-6, the J call TRBJ1-6, with TRBD1 identical over 9 bases. Per the germline V gene, CDR1 is SGHDT and CDR2 is YYEEEE. This CDR3 has 14 amino acids. With V trimmed by 4 bases and J by 11 bases, 7 bases remained unmatched. In DNA, the CDR3 is TGTGCCAGCAGCCCGGGACAGGGTGCACCACCCCTCCACTTT. Amino acid sequence: CASSPGQGAPPLHF. The full variable domain, rest sourced from reference TRBV5-6 and TRBJ1-6, is DAGVTQSPTHLIKTRGQQVTLRCSPKSGHDTVSWYQQALGQGPQFIFQYYEEEERQRGNFPDRFSGHQFPNYSSELNVNALLLGDSALYLCASSPGQGAPPLHFGNGTRLTVT.

This clonotype was detected a few times. The CDR3 protein is CASSPLSGGYNEQFF. CDR3 DNA: TGTGCCAGCAGTCCTCTCAGCGGGGGCTACAATGAGCAGTTCTTC. The V gene is TRBV9, the J gene TRBJ2-1; TRBD2 agrees at 8 bases. Trimming removed 5 bases from V and 3 bases from J; junction bases left unmatched: 7. The CDR3 extends over 15 amino acids. Per germline, CDR1 SGDLS and CDR2 YYNGEE.

This clonotype was seen ten or more times. In DNA, the CDR3 is TGCAGTGCTAGTCCTAGCGGGGCTAGCTCCTACAATGAGCAGTTCTTC. This sequence encodes CSASPSGASSYNEQFF. The chain uses TRBV20-1 and TRBJ2-1; 9 bases map to TRBD2. J was trimmed by 0 bases and V by 3 bases; bases with no gene match: 6. The CDR3 length is 16 residues. CDR1 and CDR2 (germline): DFQATT, SNEGSKA (reference sequence).

In its sample, this clonotype was seen many times. The chain links TRBV5-1 to TRBJ2-7; D call uncertain. Germline V gene data show CDR1 as SGHRS and CDR2 as YFSETQ. Deletions cut 1 base from V and 5 bases from J, with 16 bases between. The CDR3 extends over 15 amino acids. This CDR3 reads CASSLLPFGSDEQYF. In nucleotides, the CDR3 is TGCGCCAGCAGCTTGCTCCCTTTCGGGTCCGACGAGCAGTACTTC.

The V call is TRBV27, the J call TRBJ2-2; TRBD2 is a possible D gene (7 bases). The germline CDR1 and CDR2 sequences are MNHEY and SMNVEV (reference sequence). This CDR3 is built from 13 residues. V was trimmed by 8 bases and J by 6 bases, leaving 13 bases between them. CDR3 sequence (DNA): TGTGCCAGCCGGAGGGGGGGGGCCGGGGAGCTGTTTTTT. Translated, it gives CASRRGGAGELFF.

This clonotype appeared many times. This chain joins TRBV6-6 and TRBJ1-3; the D is unclear. With 2 bases removed from V and 0 bases from J, the gap between germline ends came to 8 bases. Germline CDR1 reads MNHNY; CDR2 reads SVGAGI (reference sequence). The CDR3 is 15 residues long. In DNA, the CDR3 is TGTGCCAGCAGTTACCCGAGGCCCTCTGGAAACACCATATATTTT. This translates into CASSYPRPSGNTIYF.

Details on this clonotype: Relative to the germline gene, one junction end is altered; a read error may explain this. CDR3 DNA sequence: TGTGCCAGTAGCCCCGGGACAGGGGGCGTTAGCCATCAGCCCCAGCATTTT. This gives the protein CASSPGTGGVSHQPQHF. The chain joins TRBV19 to TRBJ1-5; 12 bases line up with TRBD1. This CDR3 spans 17 amino acids. CDR1 and CDR2 (germline): LNHDA, SQIVND (reference sequence).

Ten or more counts support this clonotype. The genes are TRBV7-9 and TRBJ2-7, with TRBD2 identical over 7 bases. The J segment lost 0 bases and the V segment lost 3 bases, leaving 5 bases of the junction unmatched. Germline CDR1 reads SEHNR; CDR2 reads FQNEAQ (reference sequence). There are 15 residues in the CDR3. As DNA, the CDR3 is TGTGCCAGCAGCTTTAGGGAGGGGACCTCCTACGAGCAGTACTTC. Encoded protein: CASSFREGTSYEQYF.

The sample holds many counts of this clonotype. This sequence joins TRBV20-1 and TRBJ2-3, with TRBD2 matching over 8 bases. This CDR3 has 15 amino acids. From germline, CDR1 is DFQATT and CDR2 SNEGSKA (reference sequence). V lost 6 bases and J lost 4; bases outside the gene matches: 12. The CDR3 sequence: CSADRTSGPPDTQYF. CDR3 coding DNA: TGCAGTGCGGACAGAACTAGCGGACCACCAGATACGCAGTATTTT.

The sample holds many counts of this clonotype. V is TRBV12-3 or TRBV12-4 and J is TRBJ2-5, with TRBD2 matching over 12 bases. This CDR3 is built from 22 residues. Unmatched junction bases numbered 26, after V lost 7 bases and J lost 2 bases. CDR3 sequence: CASIAGTGRATSGSERQETQYF. In DNA, the CDR3 is TGTGCCAGCATCGCGGGAACCGGCAGGGCGACTAGCGGGAGTGAGAGGCAAGAGACCCAGTACTTC.

This clonotype was seen only a few times. The CDR3 spells CASIPGLAAINTGELFF. In DNA form, the CDR3 reads TGTGCCAGCATTCCGGGACTAGCGGCAATCAACACCGGGGAGCTGTTTTTT. This chain uses TRBV6-2 or TRBV6-3 with TRBJ2-2; 11 bases are a match to TRBD2. V shed 7 bases, J shed 2 bases, and the junction held 9 bases outside the gene matches. The CDR3 loop spans 17 amino acids. Germline V gene lookup returns CDR1 MNHEY and CDR2 SVGEGT.